The 20 T cell receptor beta chains in this list originate from one sample, sequenced in a study of blood T cell repertoires in COVID-19. Profiling relied on immunoSEQ multiplex PCR, and the TCRdb table lists in-frame clones only, not all of them. The sample carries fewer than 400,000 clones, roughly 90% recorded once. The specimen sequenced was PBMCs or T cells enriched from blood (not recorded which). The receptors stem from a woman in her twenties or thirties who had recovered from COVID-19.

The chain employs TRBV3-1 (or the pseudogene TRBV3-2) and TRBJ1-2; D is unclear. Germline V gives CDR1 LGHDT, CDR2 YNNKEL (reference sequence). Trimming cost V 1 base and J 2 bases, with 5 bases left between them. The CDR3 consists of 13 residues. The CDR3 here is CASSQVTNYGYTF. The CDR3 nucleotides are TGTGCCAGCAGCCAAGTAACAAACTATGGCTACACCTTC.

J is TRBJ1-2 and V is TRBV6-5, with TRBD1 matching 7 bases. V trimming: 0 bases; J trimming: 7 bases; junction bases outside the gene matches: 8. Germline CDR1 and CDR2: MNHEY and SVGAGI. The CDR3 runs to 15 residues. The CDR3 spells CASSYSGQSGSGYTF. As DNA, the CDR3 is TGTGCCAGCAGTTACTCGGGACAGTCGGGTTCTGGCTACACCTTC.

The V gene is TRBV19, the J gene TRBJ1-2; 7 bases map to TRBD1. This CDR3 is built from 11 residues. Germline V gene data show CDR1 as LNHDA and CDR2 as SQIVND (reference sequence). The trim removed 7 bases at V and 4 bases at J, leaving 0 bases unmatched. The CDR3 coding sequence is TGTGCCAGTACAGGGGGCTATGGCTACACCTTC. Its protein product is CASTGGYGYTF.

This chain links TRBV11-2 with TRBJ1-2; D is possibly TRBD1 (6 bases). The CDR3 is 14 residues long. Trimming shortened V by 5 bases and J by 2 bases, and 12 bases separated the two germline ends. Germline V CDR1 and CDR2: SGHAT, FQNNGV. The CDR3 sequence: CASSTYQGNYGYTF. CDR3 in DNA: TGTGCCAGCAGCACCTATCAGGGGAACTATGGCTACACCTTC.

This chain joins TRBV4-1 and TRBJ2-7; tentatively, D is TRBD2 (6 bases). Trimming shortened V by 3 bases and J by 7 bases, and 10 bases separated the two germline ends. Germline V lookup: CDR1 MGHRA, CDR2 YSYEKL. The CDR3 loop spans 12 amino acids. CDR3 protein: CASSHGGGEQYF. CDR3 bases: TGCGCCAGCAGCCACGGGGGTGGGGAGCAGTACTTC.

This chain joins TRBV30 and TRBJ1-3; 8 nucleotides agree with TRBD1. V gave up 7 bases and J gave up 4 bases; unmatched junction bases: 6. The CDR3 sequence is 13 residues long. Germline lookup yields CDR1 GTSNPN and CDR2 SVGIG (reference sequence). For the CDR3, the DNA is TGTGCCTCGAGACAGGGGTGGGGAAACACCATATATTTT. Protein sequence: CASRQGWGNTIYF.

V and J are TRBV6-5 and TRBJ1-6; D is undetermined. The V gene's germline CDR1 is MNHEY and CDR2 SVGAGI. V was clipped by 5 bases and J by 10 bases, with 12 bases between them. This CDR3 has 13 amino acids. The CDR3 DNA reads as TGTGCCAGCAGTCCCGACCGCGGGTCACCCCTCCACTTT. Translation gives CASSPDRGSPLHF.

This sequence joins TRBV28 and TRBJ1-1, with 12 bases identical to TRBD1. Unmatched junction bases numbered 6, after V lost 6 bases and J lost 4 bases. CDR3 length: 15 amino acids. Germline lookup yields CDR1 MDHEN and CDR2 SYDVKM. The chain's CDR3 is CASSPGQGALTEAFF. In nucleotides, the CDR3 is TGTGCCAGCAGCCCGGGACAGGGGGCGCTCACTGAAGCTTTCTTT.

This chain joins TRBV4-3 and TRBJ2-2; D is possibly TRBD2 (6 bases). The CDR3 has 16 residues. V lost 1 base and J 1 base, leaving 10 bases between the germline ends. In germline, CDR1 is LGHNA, CDR2 YSLEER. The CDR3: CASSQVTTRNTGELFF. In DNA form, the CDR3 reads TGCGCCAGCAGCCAAGTAACGACTAGGAACACCGGGGAGCTGTTTTTT.

The rearrangement uses TRBV6-5 and TRBJ2-1; TRBD2 agrees at 10 bases. Germline V gives CDR1 MNHEY, CDR2 SVGAGI. This CDR3 has 14 residues. J lost 8 bases, V lost 6 bases, and 7 bases had no gene match. Written as DNA, the CDR3 is TGTGCCAGCAGACCCAGCGGGGGGGCGGATGAGCAGTTCTTC. Protein: CASRPSGGADEQFF.

The chain carries TRBV5-1 and TRBJ1-1, with 7 bases fitting TRBD1. Germline assignment: CDR1 SGHRS and CDR2 YFSETQ. CDR3 length: 15 amino acids. The V gene end was trimmed by 4 bases and the J gene end by 0 bases; junction bases not matched to a gene: 6. In DNA form, the CDR3 reads TGCGCCAGCAGCAGGGGGACAGATATGAACACTGAAGCTTTCTTT. Translating it yields CASSRGTDMNTEAFF.

The genes are TRBV11-3 and TRBJ2-5; 9 positions agree with TRBD2. The CDR3 is 16 amino acids. CDR1 SGHNT and CDR2 YENEEA come from the germline V gene. J was trimmed by 1 base and V by 2 bases; bases with no gene match: 5. The CDR3 DNA is TGTGCCAGCAGCTTACTCCCAGCGGGGGGCCAAGAGACCCAGTACTTC. Its translation: CASSLLPAGGQETQYF.

V usage is TRBV30 and J usage is TRBJ1-2, with TRBD1 identical over 11 bases. Germline V CDR1 and CDR2: GTSNPN, SVGIG (reference sequence). V trimming: 2 bases; J trimming: 8 bases; junction bases outside the gene matches: 4. The CDR3 runs 13 residues. CDR3 coding DNA: TGTGCCTGGAGTAACCGGGACAGGGGGGGCTACACCTTC. It translates to CAWSNRDRGGYTF.

The chain uses TRBV25-1 and TRBJ2-1; TRBD2 might be the D (7 bases). The CDR3 is made up of 14 amino acids. The germline CDR1 and CDR2 sequences are MGHDK and SYGVNS. Trimming pared 5 bases from V and 6 bases from J, leaving 14 bases between. CDR3 coding DNA: TGTGCCAGCAGTAACGAAGGGGGGGCCAATGAGCAGTTCTTC. Its translation is CASSNEGGANEQFF.

This clone was observed a single time. V and J are TRBV5-1 and TRBJ1-1; a weak D match, TRBD1 (6 bases). This CDR3 has 13 residues. The V gene's germline CDR1 is SGHRS and CDR2 YFSETQ. V gave up 2 bases and J gave up 6 bases, with 11 bases separating them. As DNA, the CDR3 is TGCGCCAGCAGCTTTGGACAGTACGCTGAAGCTTTCTTT. Its translation: CASSFGQYAEAFF.

The rearrangement joins TRBV5-5 to TRBJ2-2; possibly TRBD1 for D (6 bases). The CDR3 extends over 15 amino acids. V dropped 6 bases and J dropped 2 bases, with 14 bases sitting between them. CDR1 and CDR2 (germline): SGHKS, YYEKEE (reference sequence). The CDR3 coding sequence is TGTGCCAGCAATCTGGGACAACCAAACACCGGGGAGCTGTTTTTT. This encodes CASNLGQPNTGELFF.

The chain recombines TRBV30 with TRBJ1-5; no clear D. The V gene's germline CDR1 is GTSNPN and CDR2 SVGIG (reference sequence). Between the trimmed V and J ends, which lost 5 bases and 5 bases, there was a span of 13 bases. The CDR3 consists of 13 residues. The CDR3 nucleotides are TGTGCCTGGGCTCCCTCTTCTTATCAGCCCCAGCATTTT. Encoded protein: CAWAPSSYQPQHF.

The J gene is TRBJ2-1, the V gene TRBV3-1 (or the pseudogene TRBV3-2); 9 bases are a match to TRBD2. This CDR3 region has 15 residues. Germline V lookup: CDR1 LGHDT, CDR2 YNNKEL (reference sequence). The V gene end was trimmed by 3 bases and the J gene end by 2 bases; junction bases not matched to a gene: 2. Here the CDR3 reads CASSHRGGAYNEQFF. The CDR3 DNA reads as TGTGCCAGCAGCCACCGCGGGGGGGCCTACAATGAGCAGTTCTTC.

The V call is TRBV6-6, the J call TRBJ1-6; D may be TRBD1 (6 bases). This CDR3 comprises 16 residues. Germline values: CDR1 MNHNY, CDR2 SVGAGI (reference sequence). V lost 5 bases and J 5 bases, leaving 16 bases between the germline ends. The CDR3 DNA follows: TGTGCCAGCAGTCAAGCAACAGGGACGAATAATTCACCCCTCCACTTT. This translates into CASSQATGTNNSPLHF.

The chain employs TRBV5-1 and TRBJ2-2; a weak D match, TRBD1 (7 bases). Germline V gene data show CDR1 as SGHRS and CDR2 as YFSETQ. CDR3 length: 16 residues. The ends were cut back, 0 bases at V and 2 bases at J, with 11 bases in the middle. This chain's CDR3 is CASSLGGTDNTGELFF. DNA of the CDR3: TGCGCCAGCAGCTTGGGCGGGACAGATAACACCGGGGAGCTGTTTTTT.